The 2 T cell receptor beta chains listed next were all sequenced from one sample in a study of blood T cell repertoires in COVID-19. Clones were read by immunoSEQ multiplex PCR, and TCRdb kept only the in-frame ones, dropping some. The sample holds 450,000 to 600,000 clones, 75% to 90% seen once. The source material was PBMCs or T cells enriched from blood (not recorded which). The receptors come from a woman aged 18-29 years who had recovered from COVID-19.

The chain recombines TRBV5-1 with TRBJ2-3; tentative D call: TRBD2 (5 bases). The CDR3 has 14 amino acids. The germline V gene encodes CDR1 SGHRS and CDR2 YFSETQ. Trimming took 4 bases from V and 6 from J, leaving 15 bases between them. The CDR3 region has the DNA TGCGCCAGCAGCGTGGACTCCTCCAGGGATACGCAGTATTTT. This encodes CASSVDSSRDTQYF.

The rearrangement links TRBV5-8 to TRBJ1-5; 8 positions match TRBD1. This CDR3 is built from 14 residues. CDR1 is SGHTS, CDR2 YDEGEE, per germline. After removal of 4 bases from V and 5 bases from J, the junction contained 5 bases not matched to a gene. CDR3 loop: CASSPDRGDQPQHF. As DNA, the CDR3 is TGTGCCAGCAGCCCTGACAGGGGCGATCAGCCCCAGCATTTT.